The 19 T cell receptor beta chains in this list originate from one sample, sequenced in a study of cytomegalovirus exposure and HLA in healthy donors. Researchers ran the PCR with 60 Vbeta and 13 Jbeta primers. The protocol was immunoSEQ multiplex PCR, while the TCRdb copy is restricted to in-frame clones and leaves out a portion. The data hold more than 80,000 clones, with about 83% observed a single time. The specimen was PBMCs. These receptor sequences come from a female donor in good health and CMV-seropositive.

CDR3 nucleotide sequence: TGCGCCAGCAGCTTGAGCACCTCCACAGATACGCAGTATTTT. Translated: CASSLSTSTDTQYF. The chain uses TRBV5-1 and TRBJ2-3, with D uncertain. V was cut by 1 base and J by 2 bases, with 8 bases left in between. The germline V gene encodes CDR1 SGHRS and CDR2 YFSETQ. CDR3 length: 14 residues.

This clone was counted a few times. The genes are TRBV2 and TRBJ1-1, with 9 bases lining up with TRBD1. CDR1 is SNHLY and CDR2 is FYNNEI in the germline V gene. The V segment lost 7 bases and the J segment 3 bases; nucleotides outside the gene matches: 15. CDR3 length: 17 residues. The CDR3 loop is CASTRAPGTGSDTEAFF. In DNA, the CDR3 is TGTGCCAGCACACGCGCCCCCGGGACAGGGTCAGACACTGAAGCTTTCTTT.

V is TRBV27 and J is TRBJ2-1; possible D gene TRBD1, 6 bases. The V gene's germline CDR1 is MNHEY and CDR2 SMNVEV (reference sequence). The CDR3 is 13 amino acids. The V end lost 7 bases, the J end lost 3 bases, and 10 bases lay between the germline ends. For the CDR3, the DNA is TGTGCCAGCAAGGGGGTACTCTACAATGAGCAGTTCTTC. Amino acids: CASKGVLYNEQFF.

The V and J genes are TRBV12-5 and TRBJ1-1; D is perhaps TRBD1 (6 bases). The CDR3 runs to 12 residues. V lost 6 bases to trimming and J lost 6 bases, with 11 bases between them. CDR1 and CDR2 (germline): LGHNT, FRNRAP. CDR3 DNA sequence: TGTGCTAGTGGCAACGGACAGCCTGAAGCTTTCTTT. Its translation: CASGNGQPEAFF.

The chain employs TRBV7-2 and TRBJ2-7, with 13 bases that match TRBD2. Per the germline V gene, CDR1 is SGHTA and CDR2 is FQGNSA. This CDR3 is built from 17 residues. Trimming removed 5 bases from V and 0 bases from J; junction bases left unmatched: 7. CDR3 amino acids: CASSPGLAGAISYEQYF. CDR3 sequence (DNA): TGTGCCAGCAGCCCCGGACTAGCGGGGGCGATCTCCTACGAGCAGTACTTC.

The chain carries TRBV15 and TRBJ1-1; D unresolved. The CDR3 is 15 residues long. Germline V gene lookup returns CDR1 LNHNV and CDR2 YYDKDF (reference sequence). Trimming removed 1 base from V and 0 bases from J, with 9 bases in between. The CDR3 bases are TGTGCCACCAGCAGAGTAGTCGGGTTGAACACTGAAGCTTTCTTT. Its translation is CATSRVVGLNTEAFF.

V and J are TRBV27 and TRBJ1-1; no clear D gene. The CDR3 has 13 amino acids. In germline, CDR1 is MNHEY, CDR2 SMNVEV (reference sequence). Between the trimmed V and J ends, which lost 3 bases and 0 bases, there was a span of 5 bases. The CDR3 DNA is TGTGCCAGCAGTTTTTCGTTGAACACTGAAGCTTTCTTT. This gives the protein CASSFSLNTEAFF.

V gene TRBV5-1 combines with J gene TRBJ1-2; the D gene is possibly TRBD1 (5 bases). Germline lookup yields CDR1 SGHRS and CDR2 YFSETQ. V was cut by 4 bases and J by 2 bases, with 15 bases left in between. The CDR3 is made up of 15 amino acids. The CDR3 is CASSPRDLENYGYTF. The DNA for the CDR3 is TGCGCCAGCAGCCCCCGGGACTTGGAGAACTATGGCTACACCTTC. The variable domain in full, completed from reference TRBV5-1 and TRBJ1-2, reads KAGVTQTPRYLIKTRGQQVTLSCSPISGHRSVSWYQQTPGQGLQFLFEYFSETQRNKGNFPGRFSGRQFSNSRSEMNVSTLELGDSALYLCASSPRDLENYGYTFGSGTRLTVV.

CDR3 sequence reads: CASSEGLAGVSNNYEQYF. The CDR3, as DNA: TGTGCCAGCAGTGAAGGACTAGCGGGGGTGAGCAATAATTACGAGCAGTACTTC. V usage is TRBV6-1 and J usage is TRBJ2-7, with 12 nucleotides matching TRBD2. V lost 1 base and J lost 4; bases outside the gene matches: 11. CDR1 MNHNS and CDR2 SASEGT come from the germline V gene. This CDR3 has 18 amino acids.

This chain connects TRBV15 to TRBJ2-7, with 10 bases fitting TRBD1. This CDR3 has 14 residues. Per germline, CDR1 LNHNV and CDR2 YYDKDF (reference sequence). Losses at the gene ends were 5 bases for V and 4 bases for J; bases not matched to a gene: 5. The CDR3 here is CATSPGTGVYEQYF. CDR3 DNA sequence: TGTGCCACCAGCCCCGGGACAGGGGTTTACGAGCAGTACTTC.

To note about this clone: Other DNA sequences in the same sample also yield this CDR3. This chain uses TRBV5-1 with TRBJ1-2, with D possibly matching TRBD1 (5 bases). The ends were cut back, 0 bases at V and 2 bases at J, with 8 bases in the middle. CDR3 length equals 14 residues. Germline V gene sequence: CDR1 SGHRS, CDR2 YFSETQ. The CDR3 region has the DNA TGCGCCAGCAGCTTGGGGGGCAGGAACTATGGCTACACCTTC. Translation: CASSLGGRNYGYTF. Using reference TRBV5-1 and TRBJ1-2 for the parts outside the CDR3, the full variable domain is KAGVTQTPRYLIKTRGQQVTLSCSPISGHRSVSWYQQTPGQGLQFLFEYFSETQRNKGNFPGRFSGRQFSNSRSEMNVSTLELGDSALYLCASSLGGRNYGYTFGSGTRLTVV.

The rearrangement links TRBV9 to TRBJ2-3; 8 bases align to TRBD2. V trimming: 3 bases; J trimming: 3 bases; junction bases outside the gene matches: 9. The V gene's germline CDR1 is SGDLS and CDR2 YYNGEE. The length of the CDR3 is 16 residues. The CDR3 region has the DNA TGTGCCAGCAGCGGAGGCGGGAGGTTGGCGACAGATACGCAGTATTTT. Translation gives CASSGGGRLATDTQYF. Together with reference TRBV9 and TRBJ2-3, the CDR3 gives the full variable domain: DSGVTQTPKHLITATGQRVTLRCSPRSGDLSVYWYQQSLDQGLQFLIQYYNGEERAKGNILERFSAQQFPDLHSELNLSSLELGDSALYFCASSGGGRLATDTQYFGPGTRLTVL.

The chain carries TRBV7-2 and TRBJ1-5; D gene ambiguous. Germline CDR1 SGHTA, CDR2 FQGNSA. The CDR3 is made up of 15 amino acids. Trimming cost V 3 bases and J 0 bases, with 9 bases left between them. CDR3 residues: CASSLQGLSNQPQHF. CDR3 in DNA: TGTGCCAGCAGCTTGCAAGGACTTAGCAATCAGCCCCAGCATTTT.

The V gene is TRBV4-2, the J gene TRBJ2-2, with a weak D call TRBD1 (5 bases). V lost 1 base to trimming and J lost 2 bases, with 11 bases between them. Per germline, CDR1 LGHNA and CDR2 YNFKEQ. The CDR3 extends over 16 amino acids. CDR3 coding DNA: TGTGCCAGCAGCCAAGCGATGACAGCAAACACCGGGGAGCTGTTTTTT. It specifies CASSQAMTANTGELFF.

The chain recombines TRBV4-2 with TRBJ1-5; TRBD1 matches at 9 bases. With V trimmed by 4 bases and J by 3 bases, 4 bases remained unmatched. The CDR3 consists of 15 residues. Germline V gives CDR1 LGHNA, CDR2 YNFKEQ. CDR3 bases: TGTGCCAGCAGCCTAGGGACAGGGAACAATCAGCCCCAGCATTTT. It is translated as CASSLGTGNNQPQHF.

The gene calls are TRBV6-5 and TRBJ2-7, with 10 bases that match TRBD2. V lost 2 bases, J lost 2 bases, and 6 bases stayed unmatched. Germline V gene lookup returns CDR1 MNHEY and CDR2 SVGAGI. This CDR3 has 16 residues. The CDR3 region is CASSYTGLAETYEQYF. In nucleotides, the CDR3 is TGTGCCAGCAGTTACACCGGACTAGCGGAGACCTACGAGCAGTACTTC.

CDR3 residues: CASTLGVSYEQYF. The DNA for the CDR3 is TGTGCCAGCACCCTAGGTGTCTCCTACGAGCAGTACTTC. The chain is built from TRBV5-8 and TRBJ2-7, with no clear D. The germline CDR1 and CDR2 sequences are SGHTS and YDEGEE. Deletions cut 6 bases from V and 0 bases from J, with 10 bases between. This CDR3 has 13 residues.

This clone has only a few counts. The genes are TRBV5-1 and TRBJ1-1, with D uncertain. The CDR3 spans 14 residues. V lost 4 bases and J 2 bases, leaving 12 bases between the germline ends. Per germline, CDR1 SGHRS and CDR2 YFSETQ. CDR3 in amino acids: CASSPGLINTEAFF. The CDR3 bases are TGCGCCAGCAGCCCCGGACTGATTAACACTGAAGCTTTCTTT.

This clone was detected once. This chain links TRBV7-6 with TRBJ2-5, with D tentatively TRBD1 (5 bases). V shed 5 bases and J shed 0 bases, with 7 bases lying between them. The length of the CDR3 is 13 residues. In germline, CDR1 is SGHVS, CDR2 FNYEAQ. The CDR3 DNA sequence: TGTGCCAGCAGCGCGGACAACCAAGAGACCCAGTACTTC. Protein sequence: CASSADNQETQYF.